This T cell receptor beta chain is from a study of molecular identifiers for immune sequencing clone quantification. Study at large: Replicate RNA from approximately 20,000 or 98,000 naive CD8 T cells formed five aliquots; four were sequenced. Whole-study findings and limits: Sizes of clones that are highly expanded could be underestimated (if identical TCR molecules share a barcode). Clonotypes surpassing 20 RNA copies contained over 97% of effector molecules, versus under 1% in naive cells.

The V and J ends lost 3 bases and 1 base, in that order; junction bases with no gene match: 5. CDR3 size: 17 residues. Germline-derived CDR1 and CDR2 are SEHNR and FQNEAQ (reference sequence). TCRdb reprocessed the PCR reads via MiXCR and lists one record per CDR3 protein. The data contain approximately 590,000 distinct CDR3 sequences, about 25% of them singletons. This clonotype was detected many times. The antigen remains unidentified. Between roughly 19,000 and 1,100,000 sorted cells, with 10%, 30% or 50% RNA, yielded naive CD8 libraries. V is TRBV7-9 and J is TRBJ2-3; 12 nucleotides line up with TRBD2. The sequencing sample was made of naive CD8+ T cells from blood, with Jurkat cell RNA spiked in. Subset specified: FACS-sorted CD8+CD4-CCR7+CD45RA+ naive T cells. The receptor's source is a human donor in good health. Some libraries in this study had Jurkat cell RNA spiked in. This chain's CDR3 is CASSFPRLAGGTDTQYF. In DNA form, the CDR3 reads TGTGCCAGCAGCTTCCCGAGACTAGCGGGGGGCACAGATACGCAGTATTTT. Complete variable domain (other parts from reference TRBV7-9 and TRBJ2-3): DTGVSQNPRHKITKRGQNVTFRCDPISEHNRLYWYRQTLGQGPEFLTYFQNEAQLEKSRLLSDRFSAERPKGSFSTLEIQRTEQGDSAMYLCASSFPRLAGGTDTQYFGPGTRLTVL.